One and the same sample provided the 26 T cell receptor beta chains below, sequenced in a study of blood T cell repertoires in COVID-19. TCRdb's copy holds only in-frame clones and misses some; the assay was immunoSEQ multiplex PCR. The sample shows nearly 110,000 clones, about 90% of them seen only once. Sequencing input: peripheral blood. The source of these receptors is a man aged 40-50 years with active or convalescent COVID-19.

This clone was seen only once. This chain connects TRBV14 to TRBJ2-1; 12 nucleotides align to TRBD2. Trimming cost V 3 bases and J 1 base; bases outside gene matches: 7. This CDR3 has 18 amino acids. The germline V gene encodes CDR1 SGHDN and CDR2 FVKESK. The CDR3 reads CASSHEVTSGRSYNEQFF. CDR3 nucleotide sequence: TGTGCCAGCAGCCATGAGGTGACTAGCGGGAGATCCTACAATGAGCAGTTCTTC.

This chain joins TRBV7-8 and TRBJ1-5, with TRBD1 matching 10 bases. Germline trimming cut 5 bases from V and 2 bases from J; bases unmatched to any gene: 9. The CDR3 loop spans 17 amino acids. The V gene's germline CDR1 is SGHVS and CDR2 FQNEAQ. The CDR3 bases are TGTGCCAGCAGCCTATACCGGGACAGGGGCGGCAATCAGCCCCAGCATTTT. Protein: CASSLYRDRGGNQPQHF.

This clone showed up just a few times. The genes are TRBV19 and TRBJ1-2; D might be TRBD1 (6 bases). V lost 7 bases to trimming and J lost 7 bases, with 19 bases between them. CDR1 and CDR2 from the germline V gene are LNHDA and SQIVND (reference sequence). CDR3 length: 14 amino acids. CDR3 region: CASNTNREAAGYTF. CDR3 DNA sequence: TGTGCCAGTAACACGAACAGGGAAGCTGCTGGCTACACCTTC.

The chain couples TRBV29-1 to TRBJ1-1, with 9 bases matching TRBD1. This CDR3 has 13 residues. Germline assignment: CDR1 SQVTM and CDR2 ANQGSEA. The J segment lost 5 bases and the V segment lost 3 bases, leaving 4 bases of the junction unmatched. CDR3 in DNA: TGCAGCGTTGACTCGACAGGGGGAACTGAAGCTTTCTTT. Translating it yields CSVDSTGGTEAFF.

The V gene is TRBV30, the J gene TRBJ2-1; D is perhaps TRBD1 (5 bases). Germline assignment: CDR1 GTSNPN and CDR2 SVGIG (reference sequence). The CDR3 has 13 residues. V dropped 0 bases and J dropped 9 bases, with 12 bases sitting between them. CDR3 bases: TGTGCCTGGAGTGTAGTGAGGCAGGGTGAGCAGTTCTTC. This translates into CAWSVVRQGEQFF.

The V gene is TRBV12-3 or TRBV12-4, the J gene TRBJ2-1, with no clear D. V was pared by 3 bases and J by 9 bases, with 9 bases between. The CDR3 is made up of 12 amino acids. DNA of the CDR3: TGTGCCAGCAGTTTCCCTTCGAGTGAGCAGTTCTTC. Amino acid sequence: CASSFPSSEQFF.

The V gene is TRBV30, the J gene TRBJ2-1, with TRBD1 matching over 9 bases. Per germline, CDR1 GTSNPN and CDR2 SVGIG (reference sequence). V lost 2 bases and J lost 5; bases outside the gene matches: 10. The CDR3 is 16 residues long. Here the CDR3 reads CAWSPSRTGVNNEQFF. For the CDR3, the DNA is TGTGCCTGGAGTCCATCACGGACAGGGGTAAACAATGAGCAGTTCTTC. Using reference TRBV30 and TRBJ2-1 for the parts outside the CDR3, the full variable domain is SQTIHQWPATLVQPVGSPLSLECTVEGTSNPNLYWYRQAAGRGLQLLFYSVGIGQISSEVPQNLSASRPQDRQFILSSKKLLLSDSGFYLCAWSPSRTGVNNEQFFGPGTRLTVL.

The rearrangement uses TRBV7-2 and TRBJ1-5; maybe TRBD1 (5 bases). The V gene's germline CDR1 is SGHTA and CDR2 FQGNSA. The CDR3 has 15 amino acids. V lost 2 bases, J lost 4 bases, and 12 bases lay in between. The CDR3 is CASSLRAGPNQPQHF. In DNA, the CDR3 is TGTGCCAGCAGCTTAAGGGCAGGGCCTAATCAGCCCCAGCATTTT.

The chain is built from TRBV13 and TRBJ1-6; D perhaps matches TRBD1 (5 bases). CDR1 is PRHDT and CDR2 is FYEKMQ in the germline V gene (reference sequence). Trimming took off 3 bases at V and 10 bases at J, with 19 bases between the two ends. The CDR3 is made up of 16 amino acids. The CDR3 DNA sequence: TGTGCCAGCAGCTTCACAGGCGCCCAGTATGGGTCACCCCTCCACTTT. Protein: CASSFTGAQYGSPLHF.

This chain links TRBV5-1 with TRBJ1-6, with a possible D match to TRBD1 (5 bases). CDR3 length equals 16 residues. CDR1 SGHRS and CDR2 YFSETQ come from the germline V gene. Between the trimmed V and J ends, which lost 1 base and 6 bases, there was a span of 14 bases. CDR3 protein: CASSLLEGIGNSPLHF. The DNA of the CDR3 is TGCGCCAGCAGCTTGTTGGAGGGGATCGGTAATTCACCCCTCCACTTT.

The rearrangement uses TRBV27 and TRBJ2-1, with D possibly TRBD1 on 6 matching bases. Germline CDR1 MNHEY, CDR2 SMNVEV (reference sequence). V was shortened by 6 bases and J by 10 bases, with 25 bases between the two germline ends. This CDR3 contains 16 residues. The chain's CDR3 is CASRRSSTTGLGEQFF. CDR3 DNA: TGTGCCAGCAGACGATCGTCGACTACAGGGCTAGGGGAGCAGTTCTTC.

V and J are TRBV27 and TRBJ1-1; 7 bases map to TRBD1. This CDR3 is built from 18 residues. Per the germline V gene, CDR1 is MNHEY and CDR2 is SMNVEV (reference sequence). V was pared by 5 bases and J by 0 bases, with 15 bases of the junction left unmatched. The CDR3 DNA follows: TGTGCCAGCAGTCCGGGACAGCTTTCTCTTATCATGAACACTGAAGCTTTCTTT. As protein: CASSPGQLSLIMNTEAFF.

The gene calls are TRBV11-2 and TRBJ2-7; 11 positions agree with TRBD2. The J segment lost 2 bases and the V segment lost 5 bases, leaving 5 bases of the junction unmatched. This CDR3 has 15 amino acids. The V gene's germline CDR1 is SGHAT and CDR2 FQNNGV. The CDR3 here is CASSNRLAGPYEQYF. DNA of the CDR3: TGTGCCAGCAGCAATAGACTAGCGGGACCCTACGAGCAGTACTTC.

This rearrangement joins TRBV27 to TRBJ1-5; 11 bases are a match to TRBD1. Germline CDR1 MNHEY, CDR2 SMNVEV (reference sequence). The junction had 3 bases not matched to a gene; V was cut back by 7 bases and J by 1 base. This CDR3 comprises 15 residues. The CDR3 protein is CASMDRGLSNQPQHF. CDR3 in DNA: TGTGCCAGCATGGACAGGGGGCTAAGCAATCAGCCCCAGCATTTT.

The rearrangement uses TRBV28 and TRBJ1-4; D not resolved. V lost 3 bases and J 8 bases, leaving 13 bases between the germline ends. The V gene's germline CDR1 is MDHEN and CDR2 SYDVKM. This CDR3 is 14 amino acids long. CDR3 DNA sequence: TGTGCCAGCAGTTTCCCGGACGGGGAGGAAAAACTGTTTTTT. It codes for CASSFPDGEEKLFF.

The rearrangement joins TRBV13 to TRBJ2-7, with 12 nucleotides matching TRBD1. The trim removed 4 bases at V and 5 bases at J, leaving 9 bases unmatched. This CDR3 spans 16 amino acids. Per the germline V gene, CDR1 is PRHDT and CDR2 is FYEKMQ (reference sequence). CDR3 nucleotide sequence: TGTGCCAGCAGCTCGAATCCGGGACAGGGGGCCAACGAGCAGTACTTC. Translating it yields CASSSNPGQGANEQYF.

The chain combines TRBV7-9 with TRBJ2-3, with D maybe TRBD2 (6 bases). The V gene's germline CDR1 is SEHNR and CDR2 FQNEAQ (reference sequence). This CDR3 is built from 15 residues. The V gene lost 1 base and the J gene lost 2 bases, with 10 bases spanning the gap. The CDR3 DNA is TGTGCCAGCAGCTTAGTCGGCGGGGTCACAGATACGCAGTATTTT. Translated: CASSLVGGVTDTQYF.

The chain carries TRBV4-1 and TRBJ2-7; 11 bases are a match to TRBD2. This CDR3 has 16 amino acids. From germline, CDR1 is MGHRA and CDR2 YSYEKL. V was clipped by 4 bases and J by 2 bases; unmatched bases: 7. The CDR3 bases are TGCGCCAGCAGCCCCCAAATACTAGCGGGAGCCTACGAGCAGTACTTC. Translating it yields CASSPQILAGAYEQYF.

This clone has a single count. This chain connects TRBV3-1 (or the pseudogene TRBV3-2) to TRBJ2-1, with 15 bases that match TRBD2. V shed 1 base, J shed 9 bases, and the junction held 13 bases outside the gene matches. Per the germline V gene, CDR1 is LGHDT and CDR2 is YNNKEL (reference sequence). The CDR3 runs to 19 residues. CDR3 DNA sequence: TGTGCCAGCAGCCAAGTTGGTGTGGTCGGACTAGCGGGAGGGGGTGAGCAGTTCTTC. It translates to CASSQVGVVGLAGGGEQFF.

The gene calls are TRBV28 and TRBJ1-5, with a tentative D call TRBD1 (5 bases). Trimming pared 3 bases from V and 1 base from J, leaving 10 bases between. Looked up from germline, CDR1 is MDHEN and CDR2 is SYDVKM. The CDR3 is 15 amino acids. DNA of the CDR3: TGTGCCAGCAGTTTCCGGGGGGTGAGCAATCAGCCCCAGCATTTT. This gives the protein CASSFRGVSNQPQHF. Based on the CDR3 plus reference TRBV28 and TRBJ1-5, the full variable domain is DVKVTQSSRYLVKRTGEKVFLECVQDMDHENMFWYRQDPGLGLRLIYFSYDVKMKEKGDIPEGYSVSREKKERFSLILESASTNQTSMYLCASSFRGVSNQPQHFGDGTRLSIL.

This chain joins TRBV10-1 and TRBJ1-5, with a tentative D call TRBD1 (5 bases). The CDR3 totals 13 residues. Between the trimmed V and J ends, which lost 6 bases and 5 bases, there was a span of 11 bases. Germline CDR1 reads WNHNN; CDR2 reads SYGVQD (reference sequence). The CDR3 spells CASSPDSHQPQHF. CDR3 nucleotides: TGCGCCAGCAGCCCTGACAGCCATCAGCCCCAGCATTTT.

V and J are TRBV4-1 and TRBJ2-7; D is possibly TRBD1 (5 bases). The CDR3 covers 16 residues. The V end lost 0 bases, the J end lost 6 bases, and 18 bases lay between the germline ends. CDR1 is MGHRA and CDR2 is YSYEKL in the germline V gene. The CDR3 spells CASSQDPGKVIGEQYF. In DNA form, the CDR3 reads TGCGCCAGCAGCCAAGATCCAGGGAAGGTTATAGGCGAGCAGTACTTC.

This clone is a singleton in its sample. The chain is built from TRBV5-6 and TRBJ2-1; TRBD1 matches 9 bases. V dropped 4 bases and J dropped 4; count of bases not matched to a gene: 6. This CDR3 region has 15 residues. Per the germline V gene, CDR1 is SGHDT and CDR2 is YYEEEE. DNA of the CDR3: TGTGCCAGCAGCCCAACAGGGGGCGCGTACAATGAGCAGTTCTTC. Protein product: CASSPTGGAYNEQFF.

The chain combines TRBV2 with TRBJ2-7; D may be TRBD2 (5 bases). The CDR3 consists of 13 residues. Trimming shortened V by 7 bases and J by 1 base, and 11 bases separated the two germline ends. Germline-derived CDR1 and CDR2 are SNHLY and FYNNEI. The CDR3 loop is CASTRTESYEQYF. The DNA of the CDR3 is TGTGCCAGCACCCGGACTGAATCCTACGAGCAGTACTTC.

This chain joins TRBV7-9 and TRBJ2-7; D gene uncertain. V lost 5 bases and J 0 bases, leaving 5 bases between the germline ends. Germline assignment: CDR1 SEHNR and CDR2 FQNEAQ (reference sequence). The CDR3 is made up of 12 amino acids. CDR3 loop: CASSRSSYEQYF. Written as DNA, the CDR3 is TGTGCCAGCAGCCGTAGCTCCTACGAGCAGTACTTC.

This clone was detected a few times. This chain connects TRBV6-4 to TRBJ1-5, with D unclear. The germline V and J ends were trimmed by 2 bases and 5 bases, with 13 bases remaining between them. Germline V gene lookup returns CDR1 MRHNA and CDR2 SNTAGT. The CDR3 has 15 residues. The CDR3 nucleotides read TGTGCCAGCAGTGACACTTTCGGGGATCATCAGCCCCAGCATTTT. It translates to CASSDTFGDHQPQHF.